This paragraph reports one TCR beta chain. Its matching antigen is unknown. Trimming took off 5 bases at V and 5 bases at J, with 18 bases between the two ends. The CDR3 runs 15 residues. MiXCR, run by TCRdb on the reads, gives a single entry per CDR3 protein. The table has 570,000 or so distinct CDR3 sequences, roughly 42% seen once; the top ten hold 48%. The sample is drawn from a study of T cell repertoires in cytomegalovirus infection. Turning to the study itself: CMV infection together with matching HLA type was indicated by public TCR beta signatures.

The TCR sequence derives from a human donor in good health (CMV status not recorded). Some clones in this sample may be carry-over from other donors' samples. Source: cultured PBMCs, taken from culture after CMV antigen stimulation. The chain couples TRBV12-3 or TRBV12-4 to TRBJ1-2; possible D gene TRBD1, 5 bases. The DNA of the CDR3 is TGTGCCAGCAGTCCACGGCCGACAGCCGAGTATGGCTACACCTTC. As protein: CASSPRPTAEYGYTF.